Sequencing of this T cell receptor beta chain was carried out in a study of regulatory T cells in long-lasting Graves disease. Study at large: New Graves' disease cases had less than 3 months of antithyroid drugs. Study-wide results and caveats: Relative to newly diagnosed Graves' patients, persistent ones had lower TCR diversity.

Notes on this clonotype: Its antigen is still unknown.

This CDR3 comprises 16 residues. Germline lookup yields CDR1 MNHNS and CDR2 SASEGT. V lost 3 bases, J lost 2 bases, and 9 bases stayed unmatched. Building the TCR beta libraries relied on iRepertoire HTBI primers, and CDR3 regions underwent Arm-PCR. TCRdb recomputed calls from the multiplex PCR reads with MiXCR, one row per CDR3 protein. The sample has a few hundred thousand distinct CDR3 sequences; about 17% are singletons. Time point noted: newly diagnosed GD, antithyroid drugs for less than 3 months. TCR sequences were obtained from RNA taken from PBMCs. The data were also submitted as part of a second study, on T cells in Graves' hyperthyroidism and ophthalmopathy. That source reports: Researchers ran a first-round RT-PCR on the TCR CDR3 using the HTBI primer set.

This chain links TRBV6-1 with TRBJ2-7, with TRBD1 matching over 8 bases. Here the sequenced sample was peripheral blood mononuclear cells (PBMCs), taken at new diagnosis, from a patient treated with antithyroid drugs. The receptor was derived from a woman aged 18-30 years with Graves disease. CDR3 nucleotide sequence: TGTGCCAGCAGTGAGACCTTCCGGGACAGGACCTACGAGCAGTACTTC. The encoded protein is CASSETFRDRTYEQYF.